This T cell receptor beta chain stems from a study of blood T cells in healthy people across ages. Study at large: About one barcoded beta molecule per two T cells was the capture yield of template switching. Study-wide points: Since the PBMCs were unsorted, naive and antigen-experienced cells could not be conclusively compared.

Then a second PCR, running roughly 6 to 12 cycles, was carried out with a sample-barcoded 5' primer and a J-beta primer mix. Paired-end reads containing CDR3 totaled no fewer than 3 million for each sample. Using its own MiXCR run on the 5' RACE reads, TCRdb lists one record per CDR3 protein. The sample lists roughly 700,000 distinct CDR3 sequences, about 25% seen once, with more than 8% in the top ten. With regard to this clonotype: The antigen is undetermined.

Separately, the same data were catalogued under a study of T cells of mothers and their children.

The sample consisted of blood. This receptor was obtained from a boy younger than 18 in good health.

CDR3 in DNA: TGCGCCAGCTCCCCGGGGACTAGCGGGATTTCCGGGGAGCTGTTTTTT. This encodes CASSPGTSGISGELFF. The J gene is TRBJ2-2, the V gene TRBV5-1; TRBD2 matches 13 bases. The V gene end was trimmed by 7 bases and the J gene end by 6 bases; junction bases not matched to a gene: 9. This CDR3 region has 16 residues. The germline CDR1 and CDR2 sequences are SGHRS and YFSETQ.